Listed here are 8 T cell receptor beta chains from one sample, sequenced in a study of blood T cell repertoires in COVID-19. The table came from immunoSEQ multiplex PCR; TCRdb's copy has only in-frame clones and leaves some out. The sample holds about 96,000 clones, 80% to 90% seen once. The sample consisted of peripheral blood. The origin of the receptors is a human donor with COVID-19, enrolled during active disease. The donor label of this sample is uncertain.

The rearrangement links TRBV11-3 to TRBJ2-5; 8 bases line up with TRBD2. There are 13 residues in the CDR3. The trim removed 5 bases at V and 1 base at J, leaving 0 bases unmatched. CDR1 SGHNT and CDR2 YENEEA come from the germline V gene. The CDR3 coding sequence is TGTGCCAGCAGCCGGGGGGGCCAAGAGACCCAGTACTTC. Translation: CASSRGGQETQYF. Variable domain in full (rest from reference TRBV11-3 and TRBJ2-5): EAGVVQSPRYKIIEKKQPVAFWCNPISGHNTLYWYLQNLGQGPELLIRYENEEAVDDSQLPKDRFSAERLKGVDSTLKIQPAELGDSAVYLCASSRGGQETQYFGPGTRLLVL.

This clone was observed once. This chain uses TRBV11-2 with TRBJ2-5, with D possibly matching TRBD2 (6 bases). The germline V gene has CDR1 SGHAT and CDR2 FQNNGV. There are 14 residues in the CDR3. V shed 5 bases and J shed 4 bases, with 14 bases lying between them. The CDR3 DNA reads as TGTGCCAGCAGCGATGGTTGGGACTCAGAGACCCAGTACTTC. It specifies CASSDGWDSETQYF.

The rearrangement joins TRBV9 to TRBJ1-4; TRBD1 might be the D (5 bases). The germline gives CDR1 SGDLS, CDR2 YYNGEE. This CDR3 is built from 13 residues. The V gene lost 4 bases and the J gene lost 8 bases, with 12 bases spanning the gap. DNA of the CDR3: TGTGCCAGCAGCCGAAGGGGAGGGGAAAAACTGTTTTTT. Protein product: CASSRRGGEKLFF.

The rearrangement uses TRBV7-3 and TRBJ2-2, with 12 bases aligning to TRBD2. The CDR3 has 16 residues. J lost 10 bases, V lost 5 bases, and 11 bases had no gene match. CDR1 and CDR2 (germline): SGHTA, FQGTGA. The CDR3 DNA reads TGTGCCAGCAGCCCTAGCGGGAGGGGCGGGGACGTGGAGCTGTTTTTT. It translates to CASSPSGRGGDVELFF.

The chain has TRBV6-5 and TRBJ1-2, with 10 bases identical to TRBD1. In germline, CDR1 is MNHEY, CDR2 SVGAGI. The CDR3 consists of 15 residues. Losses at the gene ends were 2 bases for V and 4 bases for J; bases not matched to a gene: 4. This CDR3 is CASSYTGQGGYGYTF. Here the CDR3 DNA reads TGTGCCAGCAGTTACACCGGACAGGGGGGCTATGGCTACACCTTC.

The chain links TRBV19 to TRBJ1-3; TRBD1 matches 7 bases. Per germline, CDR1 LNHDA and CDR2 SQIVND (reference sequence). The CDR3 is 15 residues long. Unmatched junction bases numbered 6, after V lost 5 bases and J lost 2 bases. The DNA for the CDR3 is TGTGCCAGTAGTTTTGACAGGGCGGCTGGAAACACCATATATTTT. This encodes CASSFDRAAGNTIYF.

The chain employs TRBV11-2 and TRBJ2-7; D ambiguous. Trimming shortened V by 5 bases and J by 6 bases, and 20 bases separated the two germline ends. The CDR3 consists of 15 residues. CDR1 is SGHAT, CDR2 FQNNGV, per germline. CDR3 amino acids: CASSPVSDLRGEQYF. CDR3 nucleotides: TGTGCCAGCAGCCCCGTGAGCGACCTTCGCGGCGAGCAGTACTTC. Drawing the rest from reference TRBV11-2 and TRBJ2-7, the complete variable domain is EAGVAQSPRYKIIEKRQSVAFWCNPISGHATLYWYQQILGQGPKLLIQFQNNGVVDDSQLPKDRFSAERLKGVDSTLKIQPAKLEDSAVYLCASSPVSDLRGEQYFGPGTRLTVT.

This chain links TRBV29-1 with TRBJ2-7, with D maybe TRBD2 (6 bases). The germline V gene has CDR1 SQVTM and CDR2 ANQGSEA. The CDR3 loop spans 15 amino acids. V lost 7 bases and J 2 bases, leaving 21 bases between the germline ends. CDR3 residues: CSATRLGGVTYEQYF. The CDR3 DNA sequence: TGCAGCGCCACGCGACTGGGGGGAGTGACCTACGAGCAGTACTTC.